This T cell receptor (beta chain) appears in the sequencing data of a study of T cell responses to AZD1222 COVID-19 vaccine. Sequenced by immunoSEQ multiplex PCR; TCRdb stores in-frame clones only, minus some. Of about 130,000 clones in the sample, about 86% were seen once. For this clone: Its antigen is undetermined.

This CDR3 has 14 amino acids. Losses at the gene ends were 4 bases for V and 3 bases for J; bases not matched to a gene: 1. Germline V gene lookup returns CDR1 MNHNY and CDR2 SVGAGI (reference sequence). The study, taken as a whole, reports: Donors skewed white British and female; clonal diversity was possibly underestimated. Seropositive at baseline were only a handful of AZD1222 recipients.

This specimen was peripheral blood, taken on day 0 of AZD1222 vaccination. This receptor was obtained from an adult in good health. This chain uses TRBV6-6 with TRBJ2-1; 9 bases fit TRBD1. The CDR3 bases are TGTGCCAGCAGTTGGGACAGGGACTACAATGAGCAGTTCTTC. This sequence encodes CASSWDRDYNEQFF.